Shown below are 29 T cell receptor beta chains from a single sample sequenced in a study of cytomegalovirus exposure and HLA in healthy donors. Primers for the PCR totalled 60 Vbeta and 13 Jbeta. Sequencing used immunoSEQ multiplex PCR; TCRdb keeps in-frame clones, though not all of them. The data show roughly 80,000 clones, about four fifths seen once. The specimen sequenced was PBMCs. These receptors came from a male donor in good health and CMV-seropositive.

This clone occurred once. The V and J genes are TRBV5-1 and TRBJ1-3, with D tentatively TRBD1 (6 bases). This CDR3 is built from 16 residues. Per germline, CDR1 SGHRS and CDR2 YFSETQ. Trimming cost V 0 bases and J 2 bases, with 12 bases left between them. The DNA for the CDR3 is TGCGCCAGCAGCTTGGCAACAGGGAACACTGGAAACACCATATATTTT. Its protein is CASSLATGNTGNTIYF.

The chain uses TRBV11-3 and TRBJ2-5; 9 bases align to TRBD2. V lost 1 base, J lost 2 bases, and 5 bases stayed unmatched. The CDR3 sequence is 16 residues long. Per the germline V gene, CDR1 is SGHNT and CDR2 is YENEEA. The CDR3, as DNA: TGTGCCAGCAGCTTAGGTGCGGGGGGGCCTCAAGAGACCCAGTACTTC. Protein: CASSLGAGGPQETQYF. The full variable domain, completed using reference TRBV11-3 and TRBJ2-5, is EAGVVQSPRYKIIEKKQPVAFWCNPISGHNTLYWYLQNLGQGPELLIRYENEEAVDDSQLPKDRFSAERLKGVDSTLKIQPAELGDSAVYLCASSLGAGGPQETQYFGPGTRLLVL.

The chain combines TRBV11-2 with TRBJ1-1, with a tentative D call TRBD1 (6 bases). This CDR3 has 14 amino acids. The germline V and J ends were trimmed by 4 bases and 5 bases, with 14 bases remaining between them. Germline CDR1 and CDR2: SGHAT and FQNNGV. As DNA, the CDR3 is TGTGCCAGCAGCTCCTCAGGGGAGAGGACTGAAGCTTTCTTT. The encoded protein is CASSSSGERTEAFF.

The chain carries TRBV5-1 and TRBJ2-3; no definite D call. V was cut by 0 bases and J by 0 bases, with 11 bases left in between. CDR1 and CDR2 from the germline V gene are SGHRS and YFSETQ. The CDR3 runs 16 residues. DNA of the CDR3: TGCGCCAGCAGCTTGGCAGGCACTCCTAGCACAGATACGCAGTATTTT. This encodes CASSLAGTPSTDTQYF.

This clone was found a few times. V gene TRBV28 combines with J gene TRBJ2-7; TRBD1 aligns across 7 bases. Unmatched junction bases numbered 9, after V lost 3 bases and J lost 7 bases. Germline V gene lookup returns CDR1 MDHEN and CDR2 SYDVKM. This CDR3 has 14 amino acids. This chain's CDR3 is CASSFVGDSWEQYF. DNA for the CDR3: TGTGCCAGCAGTTTTGTAGGGGACAGCTGGGAGCAGTACTTC.

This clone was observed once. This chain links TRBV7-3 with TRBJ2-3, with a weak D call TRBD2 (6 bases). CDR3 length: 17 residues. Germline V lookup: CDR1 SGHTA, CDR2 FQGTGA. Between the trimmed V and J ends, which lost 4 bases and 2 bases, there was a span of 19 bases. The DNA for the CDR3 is TGTGCCAGCAGCTCACGGGCCGCGGGGCCCTCCACAGATACGCAGTATTTT. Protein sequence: CASSSRAAGPSTDTQYF.

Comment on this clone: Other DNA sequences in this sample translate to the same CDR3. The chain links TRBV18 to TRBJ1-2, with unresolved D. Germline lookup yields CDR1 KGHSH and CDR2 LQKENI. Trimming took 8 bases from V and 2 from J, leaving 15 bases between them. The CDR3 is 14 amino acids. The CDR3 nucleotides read TGTGCCAGCACTATACCGACGGAGAACTATGGCTACACCTTC. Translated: CASTIPTENYGYTF.

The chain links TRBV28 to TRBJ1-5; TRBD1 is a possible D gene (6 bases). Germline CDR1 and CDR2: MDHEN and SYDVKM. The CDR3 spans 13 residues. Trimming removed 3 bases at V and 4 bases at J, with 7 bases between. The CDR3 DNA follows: TGTGCCAGCAGTTTGCAGGGGAATCAGCCCCAGCATTTT. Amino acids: CASSLQGNQPQHF.

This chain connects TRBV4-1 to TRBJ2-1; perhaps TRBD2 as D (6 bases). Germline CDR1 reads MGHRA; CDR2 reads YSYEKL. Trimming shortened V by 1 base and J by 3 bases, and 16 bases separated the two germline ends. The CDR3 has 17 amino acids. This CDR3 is CASSQGGVAANYNEQFF. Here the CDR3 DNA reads TGCGCCAGCAGCCAAGGAGGGGTAGCGGCGAACTACAATGAGCAGTTCTTC.

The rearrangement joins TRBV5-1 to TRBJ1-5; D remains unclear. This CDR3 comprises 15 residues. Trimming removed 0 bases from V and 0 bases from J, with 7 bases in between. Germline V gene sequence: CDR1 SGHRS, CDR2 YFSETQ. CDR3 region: CASSLGDYSNQPQHF. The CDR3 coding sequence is TGCGCCAGCAGCTTGGGAGATTATAGCAATCAGCCCCAGCATTTT.

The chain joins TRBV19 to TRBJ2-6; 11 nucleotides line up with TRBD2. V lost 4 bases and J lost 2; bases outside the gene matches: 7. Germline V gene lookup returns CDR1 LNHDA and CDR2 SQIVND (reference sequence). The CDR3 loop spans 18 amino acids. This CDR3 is CASSRGLAGHPGANVLTF. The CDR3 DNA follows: TGTGCCAGTAGTAGAGGACTAGCGGGTCACCCTGGGGCCAACGTCCTGACTTTC.

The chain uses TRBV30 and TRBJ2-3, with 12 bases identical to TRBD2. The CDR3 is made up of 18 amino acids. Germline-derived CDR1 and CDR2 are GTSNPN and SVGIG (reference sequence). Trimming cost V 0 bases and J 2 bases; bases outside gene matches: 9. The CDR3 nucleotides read TGTGCCTGGAGTGTAGGGCTAGCGGGGGGGCAGGTCACAGATACGCAGTATTTT. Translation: CAWSVGLAGGQVTDTQYF.

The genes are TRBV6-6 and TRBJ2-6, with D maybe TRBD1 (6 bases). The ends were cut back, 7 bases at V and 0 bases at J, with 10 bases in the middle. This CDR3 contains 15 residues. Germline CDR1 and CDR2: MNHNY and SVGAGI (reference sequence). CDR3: CASTQGSSGANVLTF. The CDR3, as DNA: TGTGCCAGCACACAGGGTTCCTCTGGGGCCAACGTCCTGACTTTC.

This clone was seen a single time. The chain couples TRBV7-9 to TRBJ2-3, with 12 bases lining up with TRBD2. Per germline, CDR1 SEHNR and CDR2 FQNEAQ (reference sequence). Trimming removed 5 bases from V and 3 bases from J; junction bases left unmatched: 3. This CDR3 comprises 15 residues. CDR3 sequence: CASSAGTSGTDTQYF. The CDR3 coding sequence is TGTGCCAGCAGCGCGGGGACTAGCGGGACAGATACGCAGTATTTT. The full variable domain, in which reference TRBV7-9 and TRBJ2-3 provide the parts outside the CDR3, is DTGVSQNPRHKITKRGQNVTFRCDPISEHNRLYWYRQTLGQGPEFLTYFQNEAQLEKSRLLSDRFSAERPKGSFSTLEIQRTEQGDSAMYLCASSAGTSGTDTQYFGPGTRLTVL.

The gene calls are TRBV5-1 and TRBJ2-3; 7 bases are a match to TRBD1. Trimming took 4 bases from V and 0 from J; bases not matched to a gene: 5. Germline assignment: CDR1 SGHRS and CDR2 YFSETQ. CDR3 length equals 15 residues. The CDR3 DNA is TGCGCCAGCAGCCGGGACAGTACTAGCACAGATACGCAGTATTTT. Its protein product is CASSRDSTSTDTQYF.

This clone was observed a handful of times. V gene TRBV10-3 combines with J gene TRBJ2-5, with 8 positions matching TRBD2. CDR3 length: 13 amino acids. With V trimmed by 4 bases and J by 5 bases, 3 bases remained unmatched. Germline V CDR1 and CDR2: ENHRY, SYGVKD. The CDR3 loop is CAISVSGGETQYF. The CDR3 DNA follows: TGTGCCATCAGTGTTTCGGGGGGGGAGACCCAGTACTTC.

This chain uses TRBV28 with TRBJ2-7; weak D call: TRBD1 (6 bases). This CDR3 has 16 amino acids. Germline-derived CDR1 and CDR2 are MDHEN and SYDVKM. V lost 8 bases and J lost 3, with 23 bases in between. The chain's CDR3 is CASRLRPSTGYYEQYF. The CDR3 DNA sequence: TGTGCCAGCCGCTTGCGACCCTCCACAGGGTACTACGAGCAGTACTTC. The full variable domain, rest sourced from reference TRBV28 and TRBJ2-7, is DVKVTQSSRYLVKRTGEKVFLECVQDMDHENMFWYRQDPGLGLRLIYFSYDVKMKEKGDIPEGYSVSREKKERFSLILESASTNQTSMYLCASRLRPSTGYYEQYFGPGTRLTVT.

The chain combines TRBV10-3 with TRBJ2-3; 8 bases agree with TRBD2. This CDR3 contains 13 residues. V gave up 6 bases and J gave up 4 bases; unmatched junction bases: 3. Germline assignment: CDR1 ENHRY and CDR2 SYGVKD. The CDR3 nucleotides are TGTGCCATCAGCGGGGGGGCCCCAGATACGCAGTATTTT. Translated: CAISGGAPDTQYF.

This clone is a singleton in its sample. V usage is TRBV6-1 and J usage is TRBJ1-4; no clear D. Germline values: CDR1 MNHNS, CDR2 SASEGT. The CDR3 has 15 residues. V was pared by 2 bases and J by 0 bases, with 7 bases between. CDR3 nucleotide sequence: TGTGCCAGCAGTGAACGAGGCTCAACTAATGAAAAACTGTTTTTT. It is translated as CASSERGSTNEKLFF.

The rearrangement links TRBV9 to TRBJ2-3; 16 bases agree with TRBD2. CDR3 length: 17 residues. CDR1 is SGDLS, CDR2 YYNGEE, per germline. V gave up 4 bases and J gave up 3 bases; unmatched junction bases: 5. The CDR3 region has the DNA TGTGCCAGCAGCCTCGGGACTAGCGGGAGGGGTACAGATACGCAGTATTTT. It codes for CASSLGTSGRGTDTQYF.

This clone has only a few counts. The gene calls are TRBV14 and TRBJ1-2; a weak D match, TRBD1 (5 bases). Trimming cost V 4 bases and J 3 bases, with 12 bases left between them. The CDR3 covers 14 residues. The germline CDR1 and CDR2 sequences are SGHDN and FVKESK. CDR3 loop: CASSRGANYYGYTF. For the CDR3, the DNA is TGTGCCAGCAGCCGCGGGGCAAACTACTATGGCTACACCTTC. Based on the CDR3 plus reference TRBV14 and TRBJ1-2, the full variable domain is EAGVTQFPSHSVIEKGQTVTLRCDPISGHDNLYWYRRVMGKEIKFLLHFVKESKQDESGMPNNRFLAERTGGTYSTLKVQPAELEDSGVYFCASSRGANYYGYTFGSGTRLTVV.

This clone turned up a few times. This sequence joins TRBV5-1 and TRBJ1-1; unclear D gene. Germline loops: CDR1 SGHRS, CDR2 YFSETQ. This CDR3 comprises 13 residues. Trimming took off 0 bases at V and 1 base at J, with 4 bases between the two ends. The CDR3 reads CASSLDRNTEAFF. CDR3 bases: TGCGCCAGCAGCTTGGACAGGAACACTGAAGCTTTCTTT.

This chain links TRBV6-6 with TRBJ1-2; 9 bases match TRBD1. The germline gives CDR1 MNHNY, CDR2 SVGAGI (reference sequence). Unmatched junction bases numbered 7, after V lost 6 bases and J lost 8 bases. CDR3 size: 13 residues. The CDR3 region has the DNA TGTGCCAGCAGATCCACAGGGGGCTGGGGCTACACCTTC. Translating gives CASRSTGGWGYTF.

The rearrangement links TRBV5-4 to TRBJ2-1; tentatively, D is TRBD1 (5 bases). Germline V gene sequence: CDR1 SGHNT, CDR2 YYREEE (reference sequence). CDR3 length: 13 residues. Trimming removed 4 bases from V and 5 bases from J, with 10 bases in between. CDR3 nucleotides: TGTGCCAGCAGCCAACAGGTAGACAATGAGCAGTTCTTC. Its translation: CASSQQVDNEQFF.

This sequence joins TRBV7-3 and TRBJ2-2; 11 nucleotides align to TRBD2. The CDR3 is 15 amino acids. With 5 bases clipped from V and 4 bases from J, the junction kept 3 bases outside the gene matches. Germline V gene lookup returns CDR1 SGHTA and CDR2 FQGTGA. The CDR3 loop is CASSRTSGFTGELFF. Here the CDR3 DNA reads TGTGCCAGCAGCAGGACTAGCGGGTTCACCGGGGAGCTGTTTTTT.

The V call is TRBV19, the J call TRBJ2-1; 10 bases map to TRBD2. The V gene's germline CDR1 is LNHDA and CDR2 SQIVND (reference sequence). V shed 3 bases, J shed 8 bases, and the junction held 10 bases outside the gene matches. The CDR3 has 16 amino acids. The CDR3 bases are TGTGCCAGTAGTATGCTGACTAGCGGGTTAAGGGATGAGCAGTTCTTC. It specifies CASSMLTSGLRDEQFF.

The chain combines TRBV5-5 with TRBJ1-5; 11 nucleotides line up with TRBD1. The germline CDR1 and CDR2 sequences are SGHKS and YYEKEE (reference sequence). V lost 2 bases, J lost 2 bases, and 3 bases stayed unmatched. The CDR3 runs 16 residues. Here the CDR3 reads CASSLEDRGRNQPQHF. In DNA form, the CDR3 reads TGTGCCAGCAGCTTAGAGGACAGGGGGCGCAATCAGCCCCAGCATTTT.

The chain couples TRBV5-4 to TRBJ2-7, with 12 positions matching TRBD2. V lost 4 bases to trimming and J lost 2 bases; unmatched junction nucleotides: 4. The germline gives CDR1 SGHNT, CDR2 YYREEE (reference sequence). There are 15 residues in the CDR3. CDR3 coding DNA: TGTGCCAGCAGCCCGAGGACTAGCGGGGCCTACGAGCAGTACTTC. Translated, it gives CASSPRTSGAYEQYF.

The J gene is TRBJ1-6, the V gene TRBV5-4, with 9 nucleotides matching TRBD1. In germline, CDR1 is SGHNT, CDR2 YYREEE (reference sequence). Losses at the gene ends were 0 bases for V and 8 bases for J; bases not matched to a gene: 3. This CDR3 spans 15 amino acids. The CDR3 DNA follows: TGTGCCAGCAGCTTGGGTCGGACAGGGGATTCACCCCTCCACTTT. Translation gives CASSLGRTGDSPLHF.